This T cell receptor (beta chain) came from a study of glioma-infiltrating T cells after dendritic cell vaccination. V gave up 4 bases and J gave up 1 base; unmatched junction bases: 6. CDR1 LNHNV and CDR2 YYDKDF come from the germline V gene (reference sequence). The CDR3 spans 16 residues. As regards this clone: Antigen unknown.

General study findings and limits: Patients with more pretreatment TILs had longer time to progression and survival.

The PCR used 60 V beta and 13 J beta primers. Only in-frame clones appear in the TCRdb table, and some are missing; sequencing was by immunoSEQ multiplex PCR. The sample holds about 73,000 clones, almost 85% seen once. Specimen: blood, collected before dendritic cell vaccination. This chain uses TRBV15 with TRBJ2-3; 9 bases agree with TRBD1. This TCR derives from a human donor with glioblastoma. The CDR3 nucleotides read TGTGCCACCAGCAAATCGGGGGACAGGGGCACAGATACGCAGTATTTT. This gives the protein CATSKSGDRGTDTQYF.